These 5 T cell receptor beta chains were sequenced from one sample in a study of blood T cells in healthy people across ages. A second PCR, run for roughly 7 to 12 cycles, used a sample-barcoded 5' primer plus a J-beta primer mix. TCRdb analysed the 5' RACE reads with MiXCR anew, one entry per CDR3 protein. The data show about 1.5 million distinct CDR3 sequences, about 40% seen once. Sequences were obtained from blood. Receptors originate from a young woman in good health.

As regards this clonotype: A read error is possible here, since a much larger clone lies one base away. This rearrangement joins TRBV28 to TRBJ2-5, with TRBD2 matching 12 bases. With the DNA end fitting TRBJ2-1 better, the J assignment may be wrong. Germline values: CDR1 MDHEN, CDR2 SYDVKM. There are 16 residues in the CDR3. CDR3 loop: CASSPLAGGLQETQFF. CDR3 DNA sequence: TGTGCCAGCAGTCCCCTAGCGGGGGGGCTTCAAGAGACCCAGTTCTTC.

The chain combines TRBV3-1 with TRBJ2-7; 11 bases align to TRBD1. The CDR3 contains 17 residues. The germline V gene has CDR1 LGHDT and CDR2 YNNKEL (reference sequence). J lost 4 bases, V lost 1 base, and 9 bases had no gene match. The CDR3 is CASSQVELGTGGYEQYF. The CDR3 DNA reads TGTGCCAGCAGCCAAGTAGAACTCGGGACAGGGGGATACGAGCAGTACTTC.

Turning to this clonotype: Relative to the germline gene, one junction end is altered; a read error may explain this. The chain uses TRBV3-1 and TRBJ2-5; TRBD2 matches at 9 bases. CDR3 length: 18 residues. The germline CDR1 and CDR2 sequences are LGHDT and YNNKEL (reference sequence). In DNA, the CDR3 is TGTACCAGCAGCCAAGATCCCCAACTAGCGGGTTTGCAAGAGACCCAGTACTTC. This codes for CTSSQDPQLAGLQETQYF.

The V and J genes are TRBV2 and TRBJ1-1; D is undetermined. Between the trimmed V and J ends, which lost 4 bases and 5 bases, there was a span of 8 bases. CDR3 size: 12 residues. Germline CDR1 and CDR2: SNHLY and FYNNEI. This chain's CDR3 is CASSGEWTEAFF. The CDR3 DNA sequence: TGTGCCAGCAGTGGGGAATGGACTGAAGCTTTCTTT.

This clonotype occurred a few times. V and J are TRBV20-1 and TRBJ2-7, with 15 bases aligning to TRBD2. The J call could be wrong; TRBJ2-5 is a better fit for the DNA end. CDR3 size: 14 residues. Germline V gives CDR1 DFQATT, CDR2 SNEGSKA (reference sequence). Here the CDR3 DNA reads TGCAGTGCACCGGGGACTAGCGGGGGGGAGACCCAGTACTTC. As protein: CSAPGTSGGETQYF.